This T cell receptor (beta chain) is drawn from a study of blood T cell repertoires in COVID-19. Study overall: Collection of acute and convalescent COVID-19 samples took place in the United States, Italy and Spain.

Only in-frame clones appear in the TCRdb table, and some are missing; sequencing was by immunoSEQ multiplex PCR. This table has roughly 92,000 clones, about nine tenths appearing once. The clonotype was recovered from a man aged 50-60 years with acute or convalescent COVID-19. The sequenced material came from peripheral blood.

CDR3 in amino acids: CASSMLLAGVKYNEQFF. The CDR3 DNA sequence: TGTGCCAGTAGTATGTTACTAGCGGGAGTTAAGTACAATGAGCAGTTCTTC. V usage is TRBV19 and J usage is TRBJ2-1; 11 nucleotides agree with TRBD2. Per germline, CDR1 LNHDA and CDR2 SQIVND (reference sequence). The CDR3 covers 17 residues. Trimming removed 3 bases from V and 4 bases from J; junction bases left unmatched: 8. Drawing the rest from reference TRBV19 and TRBJ2-1, the complete variable domain is DGGITQSPKYLFRKEGQNVTLSCEQNLNHDAMYWYRQDPGQGLRLIYYSQIVNDFQKGDIAEGYSVSREKKESFPLTVTSAQKNPTAFYLCASSMLLAGVKYNEQFFGPGTRLTVL.